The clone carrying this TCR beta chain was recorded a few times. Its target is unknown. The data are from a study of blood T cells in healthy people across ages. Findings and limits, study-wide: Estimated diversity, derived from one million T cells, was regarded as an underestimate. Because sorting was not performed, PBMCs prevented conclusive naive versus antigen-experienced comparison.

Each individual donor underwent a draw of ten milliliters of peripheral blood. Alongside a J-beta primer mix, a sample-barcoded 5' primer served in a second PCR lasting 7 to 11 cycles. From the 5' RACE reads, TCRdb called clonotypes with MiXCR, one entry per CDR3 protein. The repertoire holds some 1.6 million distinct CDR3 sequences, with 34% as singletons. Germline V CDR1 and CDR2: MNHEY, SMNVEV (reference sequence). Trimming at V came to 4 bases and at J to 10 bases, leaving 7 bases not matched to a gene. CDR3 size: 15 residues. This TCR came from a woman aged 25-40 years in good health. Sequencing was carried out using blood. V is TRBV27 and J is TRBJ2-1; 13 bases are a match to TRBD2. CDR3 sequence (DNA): TGTGCCAGCAGTTCCGGGACTAGCGGGAATCGGGAGCAGTTCTTC. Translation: CASSSGTSGNREQFF.